The 25 T cell receptor beta chains presented below share a single source sample, sequenced in a study of response to subunit inactivated influenza vaccine. TCRdb itself ran the RT-PCR reads through MiXCR, one entry per CDR3 protein. In the table there are 490,000 or so distinct CDR3 sequences, 7.6% of which are singletons. The sequenced sample was PBMCs from blood, obtained about 24 months after vaccination. The source is a man in his fifties or sixties who received an inactivated influenza vaccine.

This chain uses TRBV9 with TRBJ1-1; D gene uncertain. V lost 3 bases and J 6 bases, leaving 9 bases between the germline ends. Germline CDR1 reads SGDLS; CDR2 reads YYNGEE. The CDR3 spans 12 residues. CDR3 loop: CASSAWGAEAFF. CDR3 DNA: TGTGCCAGCAGCGCGTGGGGTGCTGAAGCTTTCTTT.

This clonotype was seen once. The chain links TRBV28 to TRBJ2-1; D call uncertain. Looked up from germline, CDR1 is MDHEN and CDR2 is SYDVKM. The V gene lost 7 bases and the J gene lost 9 bases, with 13 bases spanning the gap. There are 12 residues in the CDR3. In DNA, the CDR3 is TGTGCCAGCACTTCCCCTAGGCGTGAGCAGTTCTTC. The encoded protein is CASTSPRREQFF.

The rearrangement uses TRBV20-1 and TRBJ1-5; maybe TRBD1 (5 bases). The CDR3 contains 15 residues. Germline V gives CDR1 DFQATT, CDR2 SNEGSKA (reference sequence). Between the trimmed V and J ends, which lost 0 bases and 5 bases, there was a span of 14 bases. The CDR3 region has the DNA TGCAGTGCTAGAGACCTAAGACAGTCTCATCAGCCCCAGCATTTT. It encodes CSARDLRQSHQPQHF.

As concerns this clonotype: This may be a read error: a much more frequent sequence differs by one nucleotide. The V call is TRBV9, the J call TRBJ2-7, with 10 bases lining up with TRBD1. This CDR3 comprises 15 residues. The germline CDR1 and CDR2 sequences are SGDLS and YYNGEE. The CDR3 spells CASSVAGTGVDDQYF. In DNA form, the CDR3 reads TGTGCCAGCAGCGTAGCCGGGACAGGGGTAGACGATCAGTACTTC. Based on the CDR3 plus reference TRBV9 and TRBJ2-7, the full variable domain is DSGVTQTPKHLITATGQRVTLRCSPRSGDLSVYWYQQSLDQGLQFLIQYYNGEERAKGNILERFSAQQFPDLHSELNLSSLELGDSALYFCASSVAGTGVDDQYFGPGTRLTVT.

This clonotype was seen a handful of times. The rearrangement links TRBV5-1 to TRBJ2-1, with a tentative D call TRBD1 (5 bases). This CDR3 has 14 amino acids. CDR1 and CDR2 (germline): SGHRS, YFSETQ. The germline V and J ends were trimmed by 9 bases and 4 bases, with 17 bases remaining between them. The CDR3 region is CAIKTVLEYNEQFF. The CDR3 coding sequence is TGCGCCATTAAGACAGTTCTTGAGTACAATGAGCAGTTCTTC.

The sample holds a few counts of this clonotype. The rearrangement links TRBV6-2 or TRBV6-3 to TRBJ2-3; D remains unclear. Germline V gene lookup returns CDR1 MNHEY and CDR2 SVGEGT. This CDR3 has 13 residues. The V end was cut by 2 bases, the J end by 9 bases, with 12 bases between. CDR3 sequence (DNA): TGTGCCAGCAGTTACCAGTCGATTGGAACGCAGTATTTT. It yields the protein CASSYQSIGTQYF.

This clonotype has only a few counts. The rearrangement joins TRBV10-3 to TRBJ2-7; 9 bases match TRBD1. The CDR3 is made up of 14 amino acids. Germline CDR1 reads ENHRY; CDR2 reads SYGVKD. V was clipped by 10 bases and J by 6 bases; unmatched bases: 13. The CDR3 region has the DNA TGTGCCACTGGGAGGACAGGGGTGACTTCCGAGCAGTACTTC. It codes for CATGRTGVTSEQYF.

The chain employs TRBV15 and TRBJ1-5, with a tentative D call TRBD1 (5 bases). V lost 5 bases and J 4 bases, leaving 9 bases between the germline ends. The V gene's germline CDR1 is LNHNV and CDR2 YYDKDF (reference sequence). This CDR3 is built from 13 residues. CDR3 amino acids: CATSWGLNQPQHF. The CDR3, as DNA: TGTGCCACCAGCTGGGGGTTGAATCAGCCCCAGCATTTT.

This clonotype was observed a handful of times. The chain couples TRBV3-1 to TRBJ1-6, with 10 bases fitting TRBD1. V shed 5 bases, J shed 2 bases, and the junction held 6 bases outside the gene matches. Germline CDR1 reads LGHDT; CDR2 reads YNNKEL (reference sequence). The CDR3 contains 17 residues. The CDR3 coding sequence is TGTGCCAGCAGCGGACGGGACAGGGGAACCTATAATTCACCCCTCCACTTT. Translated, it gives CASSGRDRGTYNSPLHF.

This clonotype has more than one count but fewer than ten. The rearrangement links TRBV4-2 to TRBJ2-7, with D possibly TRBD2 on 6 matching bases. Germline values: CDR1 LGHNA, CDR2 YNFKEQ. V was pared by 4 bases and J by 6 bases, with 19 bases between. The CDR3 is made up of 15 amino acids. Here the CDR3 reads CASSLAIGSGGEQYF. CDR3 nucleotides: TGTGCCAGCAGCCTCGCCATTGGGTCCGGGGGCGAGCAGTACTTC.

This clonotype occurred a few times. The rearrangement uses TRBV28 and TRBJ2-7; D is possibly TRBD2 (5 bases). CDR1 is MDHEN and CDR2 is SYDVKM in the germline V gene. This CDR3 is built from 14 residues. V lost 7 bases and J 1 base, leaving 14 bases between the germline ends. The CDR3 DNA is TGTGCCAGCATTCTCGCGGGTTCTTCCTACGAGCAGTACTTC. Protein product: CASILAGSSYEQYF.

There are many counts of this clonotype. The chain uses TRBV3-1 and TRBJ2-3; possibly TRBD1 or TRBD2 for D (5 bases each). The germline V gene encodes CDR1 LGHDT and CDR2 YNNKEL (reference sequence). V lost 6 bases, J lost 2 bases, and 12 bases lay in between. This CDR3 has 14 amino acids. The chain's CDR3 is CASSPGRNTDTQYF. In DNA form, the CDR3 reads TGTGCCAGCAGTCCGGGACGAAACACAGATACGCAGTATTTT.

This clonotype was observed a handful of times. The rearrangement joins TRBV28 to TRBJ1-1; 7 positions match TRBD1. With V trimmed by 4 bases and J by 1 base, 9 bases remained unmatched. The CDR3 covers 16 residues. Germline loops: CDR1 MDHEN, CDR2 SYDVKM. This CDR3 is CASSSAAGTANTEAFF. Written as DNA, the CDR3 is TGTGCCAGCAGTTCTGCTGCCGGGACAGCGAACACTGAAGCTTTCTTT. The full variable domain, rest sourced from reference TRBV28 and TRBJ1-1, is DVKVTQSSRYLVKRTGEKVFLECVQDMDHENMFWYRQDPGLGLRLIYFSYDVKMKEKGDIPEGYSVSREKKERFSLILESASTNQTSMYLCASSSAAGTANTEAFFGQGTRLTVV.

This clonotype was seen more than once but under ten times. The chain joins TRBV5-1 to TRBJ1-6, with a possible D match to TRBD1 (6 bases). The CDR3 loop spans 16 amino acids. The germline V gene has CDR1 SGHRS and CDR2 YFSETQ. V was shortened by 5 bases and J by 9 bases, with 21 bases between the two germline ends. CDR3 loop: CASRPAEQGPSSPLHF. As DNA, the CDR3 is TGCGCCAGCAGGCCCGCGGAACAGGGACCAAGTTCACCCCTCCACTTT.

The V gene is TRBV20-1, the J gene TRBJ1-5; D remains unclear. The CDR3 length is 14 residues. Germline lookup yields CDR1 DFQATT and CDR2 SNEGSKA (reference sequence). The ends were cut back, 0 bases at V and 3 bases at J, with 9 bases in the middle. The CDR3 nucleotides are TGCAGTGCTAGAGATCCCCGAACCAATCAGCCCCAGCATTTT. Its translation is CSARDPRTNQPQHF.

The rearrangement joins TRBV12-3 or TRBV12-4 to TRBJ1-2, with D tentatively TRBD1 (5 bases). This CDR3 region has 14 residues. Trimming left V 2 bases short and J 4 bases short, with 11 bases between. CDR3 residues: CASSLQGGFYGYTF. CDR3 nucleotides: TGTGCCAGCAGTTTACAGGGCGGGTTCTATGGCTACACCTTC.

The chain links TRBV24-1 to TRBJ2-3; 9 positions match TRBD2. CDR3 length: 14 amino acids. The J segment lost 2 bases and the V segment lost 6 bases, leaving 2 bases of the junction unmatched. CDR1 KGHDR and CDR2 SFDVKD come from the germline V gene. The CDR3 here is CATSLAGFTDTQYF. The CDR3 DNA is TGTGCCACCAGTCTAGCGGGATTCACAGATACGCAGTATTTT.

This clonotype has just a few counts. The chain combines TRBV18 with TRBJ2-2; no clear D. V lost 2 bases and J 3 bases, leaving 7 bases between the germline ends. Germline lookup yields CDR1 KGHSH and CDR2 LQKENI. CDR3 length: 14 amino acids. CDR3 protein: CASSPFRDTGELFF. CDR3 sequence (DNA): TGTGCCAGCTCACCATTCCGAGACACCGGGGAGCTGTTTTTT.

CDR3 in amino acids: CASSLGGGGGTYGYTF. CDR3 DNA sequence: TGCGCCAGCAGCCTCGGGGGTGGCGGGGGTACCTATGGCTACACCTTC. The J gene is TRBJ1-2, the V gene TRBV4-1; the D gene is possibly TRBD1 (5 bases). Per the germline V gene, CDR1 is MGHRA and CDR2 is YSYEKL. V lost 4 bases to trimming and J lost 4 bases, with 19 bases between them. The length of the CDR3 is 16 residues.

The sample holds a few counts of this clonotype. This chain links TRBV27 with TRBJ2-7, with D possibly matching TRBD1 (5 bases). V gave up 1 base and J gave up 0 bases, with 22 bases separating them. The CDR3 consists of 19 residues. The V gene's germline CDR1 is MNHEY and CDR2 SMNVEV (reference sequence). Written as DNA, the CDR3 is TGTGCCAGCAGTTTATATGGGGCATCGTTACAGACACTCTCCTACGAGCAGTACTTC. Protein product: CASSLYGASLQTLSYEQYF.

The rearrangement uses TRBV28 and TRBJ2-7, with D possibly being TRBD2 (6 bases). This CDR3 has 16 residues. V was clipped by 6 bases and J by 2 bases, with 20 bases between them. Germline V gives CDR1 MDHEN, CDR2 SYDVKM. The CDR3 DNA follows: TGTGCCAGCAGCCAGGGCGGACTACCAGCCCCCTACGAGCAGTACTTC. Translating it yields CASSQGGLPAPYEQYF.

The chain is built from TRBV7-8 and TRBJ1-5; D not resolved. Germline-derived CDR1 and CDR2 are SGHVS and FQNEAQ. This CDR3 contains 13 residues. V lost 5 bases and J 5 bases, leaving 10 bases between the germline ends. CDR3 region: CASSADGDQPQHF. The DNA for the CDR3 is TGTGCCAGCAGCGCCGACGGTGATCAGCCCCAGCATTTT.

This clonotype occurred a few times. This chain uses TRBV10-3 with TRBJ1-6; D possibly corresponds to TRBD1 (5 bases). Trimming shortened V by 4 bases and J by 7 bases, and 17 bases separated the two germline ends. The CDR3 is 16 residues long. Germline V gene sequence: CDR1 ENHRY, CDR2 SYGVKD. The DNA of the CDR3 is TGTGCCATCAGTGGGATTGGGGGAAGTGGAAATTCACCCCTCCACTTT. Its protein is CAISGIGGSGNSPLHF.

This clonotype was recorded at least ten times. The chain is built from TRBV7-2 and TRBJ2-7, with 10 bases matching TRBD2. Germline-derived CDR1 and CDR2 are SGHTA and FQGNSA. The J segment lost 9 bases and the V segment lost 5 bases, leaving 13 bases of the junction unmatched. The CDR3 consists of 15 residues. The CDR3: CASSPRLAGHLGQYF. The CDR3 bases are TGTGCCAGCAGCCCCCGACTAGCGGGCCACTTAGGGCAGTACTTC.

This clonotype has a handful of counts. The chain couples TRBV12-3 or TRBV12-4 to TRBJ2-2; TRBD1 might be the D (5 bases). This CDR3 spans 12 amino acids. Trimming took off 6 bases at V and 5 bases at J, with 7 bases between the two ends. CDR3 protein: CASRAGTGELFF. CDR3 bases: TGTGCCAGCAGGGCAGGGACCGGGGAGCTGTTTTTT.